The T cell receptor beta chain under discussion was sequenced for a study of Ad26.COV2.S vaccination and SARS-CoV-2 variants. With respect to this clone: Its cognate antigen is unknown.

Study results and caveats: Breadth of non-spike TCRs did not differ between vaccinees and placebo recipients.

V lost 7 bases and J 4 bases, leaving 17 bases between the germline ends. The CDR3 runs to 15 residues. From germline, CDR1 is LNHDA and CDR2 SQIVND (reference sequence). Specified treatment: roughly 18 received Ad26.COV2.S at low or high dose, single or two shots; a few received placebo; per-sample allocation not given. The samples were gathered on day 63 after the first injection of vaccine or placebo. This table comes from immunoSEQ multiplex PCR, and its TCRdb copy is limited to in-frame clones, with some not included. The repertoire holds roughly 680,000 clones, around 90% seen once, with roughly 1.5% in the top ten.

The sample consisted of peripheral blood, taken in a trial of Ad26.COV2.S vaccine versus placebo. The chain recombines TRBV19 with TRBJ1-5; D remains ambiguous. The clonotype was recovered from a person aged 18-65 years who received the Ad26.COV2.S COVID-19 vaccine or a placebo. CDR3 amino acids: CASKIRGEPNQPQHF. The CDR3 DNA reads as TGTGCCAGTAAAATTAGAGGAGAGCCAAATCAGCCCCAGCATTTT.